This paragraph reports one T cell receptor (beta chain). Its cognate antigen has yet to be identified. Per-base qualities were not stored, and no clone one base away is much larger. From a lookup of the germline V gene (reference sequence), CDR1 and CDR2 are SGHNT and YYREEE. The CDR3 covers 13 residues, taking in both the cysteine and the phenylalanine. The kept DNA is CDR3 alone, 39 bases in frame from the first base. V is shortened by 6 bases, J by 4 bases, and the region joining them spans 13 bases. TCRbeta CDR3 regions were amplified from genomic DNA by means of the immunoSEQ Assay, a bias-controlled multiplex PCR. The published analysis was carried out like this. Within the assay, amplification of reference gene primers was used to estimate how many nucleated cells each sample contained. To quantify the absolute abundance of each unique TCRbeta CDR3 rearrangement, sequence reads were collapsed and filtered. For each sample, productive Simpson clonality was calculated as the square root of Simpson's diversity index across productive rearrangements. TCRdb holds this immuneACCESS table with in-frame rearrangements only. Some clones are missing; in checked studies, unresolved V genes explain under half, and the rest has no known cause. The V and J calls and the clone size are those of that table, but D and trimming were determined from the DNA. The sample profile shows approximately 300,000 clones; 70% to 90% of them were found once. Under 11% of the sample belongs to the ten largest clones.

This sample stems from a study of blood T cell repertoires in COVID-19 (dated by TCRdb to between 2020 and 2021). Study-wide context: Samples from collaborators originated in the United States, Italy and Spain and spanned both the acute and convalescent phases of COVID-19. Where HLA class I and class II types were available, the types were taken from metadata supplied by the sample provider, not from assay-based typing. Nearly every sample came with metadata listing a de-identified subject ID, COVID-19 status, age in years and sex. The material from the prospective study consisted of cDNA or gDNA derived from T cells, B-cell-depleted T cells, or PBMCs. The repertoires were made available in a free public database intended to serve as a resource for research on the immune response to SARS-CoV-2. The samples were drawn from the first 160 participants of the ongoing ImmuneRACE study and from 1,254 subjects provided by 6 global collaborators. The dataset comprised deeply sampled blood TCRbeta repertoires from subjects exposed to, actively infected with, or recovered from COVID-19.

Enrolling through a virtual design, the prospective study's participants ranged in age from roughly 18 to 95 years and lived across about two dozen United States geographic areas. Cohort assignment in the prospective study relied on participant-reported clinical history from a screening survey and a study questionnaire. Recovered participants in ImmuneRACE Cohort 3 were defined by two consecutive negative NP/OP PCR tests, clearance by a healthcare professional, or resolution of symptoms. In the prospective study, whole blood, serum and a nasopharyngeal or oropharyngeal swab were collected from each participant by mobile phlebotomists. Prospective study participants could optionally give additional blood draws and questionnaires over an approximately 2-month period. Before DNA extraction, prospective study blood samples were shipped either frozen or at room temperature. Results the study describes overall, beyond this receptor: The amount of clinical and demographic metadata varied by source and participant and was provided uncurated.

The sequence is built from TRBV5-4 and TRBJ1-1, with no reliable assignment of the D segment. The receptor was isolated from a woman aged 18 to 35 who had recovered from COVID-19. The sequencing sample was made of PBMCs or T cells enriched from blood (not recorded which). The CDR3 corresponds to CASTAGGGTEAFF. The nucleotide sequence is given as TGTGCCAGCACCGCCGGCGGTGGCACTGAAGCTTTCTTT.